This entry describes one TCR beta chain. Antigen: not known. The entry originates in a study of CXCR3-negative and CXCR3-positive naive CD8 T cells. Findings of the study overall: TRBV-TRBJ usage was similar across naive CXCR3 subsets but distinct in memory cells.

The germline V gene encodes CDR1 LGHNA and CDR2 YSLEER. This CDR3 comprises 13 residues. Libraries were UMI-labeled 5' RACE TRB cDNA. After re-calling the 5' RACE reads, TCRdb lists one entry per CDR3 protein, DNA absent. This table lists about 62,000 distinct CDR3 sequences. Naive CD8+ T cells carried a CD45RO-CCR7+CD27+CD95- phenotype. The V and J genes are TRBV4-3 and TRBJ2-7. The clonotype originates from a human donor in good health. Some clones in this sample may be carry-over from other donors' samples. The sequenced material came from naive CXCR3- CD8+ T cells from blood. Stated subset: CD45RO-CCR7+CD27+CD95- naive CD8+ T cells lacking CXCR3 (TNR3-). The CDR3 protein is CASSQDKVAEQYF.